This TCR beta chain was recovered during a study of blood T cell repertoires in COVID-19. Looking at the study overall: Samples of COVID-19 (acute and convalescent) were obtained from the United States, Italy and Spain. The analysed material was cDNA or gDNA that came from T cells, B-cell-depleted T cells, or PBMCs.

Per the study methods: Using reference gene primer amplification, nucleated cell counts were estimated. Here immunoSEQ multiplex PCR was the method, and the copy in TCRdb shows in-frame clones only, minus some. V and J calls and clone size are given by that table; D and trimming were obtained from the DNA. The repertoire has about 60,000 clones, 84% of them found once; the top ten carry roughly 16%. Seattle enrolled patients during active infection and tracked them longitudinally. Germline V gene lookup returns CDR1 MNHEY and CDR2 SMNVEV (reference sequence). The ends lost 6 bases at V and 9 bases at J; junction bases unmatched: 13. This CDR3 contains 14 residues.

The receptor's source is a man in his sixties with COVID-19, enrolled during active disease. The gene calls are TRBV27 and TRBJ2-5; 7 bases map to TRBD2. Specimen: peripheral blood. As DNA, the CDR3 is TGTGCCAGCAGATCGATCAGGGAGGGTGTGGCCCAGTACTTC. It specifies CASRSIREGVAQYF.